This T cell receptor (beta chain) was obtained from a study of T-cell memory formation after mild COVID-19. The wider study: The two donors had largely donor-specific TCR clusters. Notes on the study in general: Clones contracting over day 15 to 85 were CD4/CD8 balanced, with later expanders leaning CD4+. Shrinking CD4+ clones resided mostly in CM and EM, and CD8+ ones in EMRA.

Constant-segment primers served in 5'RACE that generated TCR alpha and TCR beta cDNA libraries bearing sample barcodes and UMIs. One entry per CDR3 protein results from TCRdb running MiXCR on the 5' RACE reads. This table holds about 310,000 distinct CDR3 sequences, more than 15% found once. The germline V gene has CDR1 SGHTA and CDR2 FQGNSA. Deletions cut 3 bases from V and 6 bases from J, with 6 bases between. The length of the CDR3 is 12 residues. Turning to this clonotype: Antigen: not known.

The sequenced sample was PBMCs or a T cell subset sorted from them (not recorded which). This sequence originates from a man aged 18 to 29 who had mild COVID-19 (a few samples of this study predate the infection). Cell type and time point are not known. This rearrangement joins TRBV7-2 to TRBJ1-5, with D unclear. CDR3 DNA: TGTGCCAGCAGCTTCGGGCCTCAGCCCCAGCATTTT. Protein product: CASSFGPQPQHF.